This TCR beta chain was recovered during a study of T cell repertoires in cytomegalovirus infection. Study overall: Selected CMV epitopes included recently identified HLA-C-restricted ones as well as well-studied HLA-B-restricted ones. Public TCR beta signatures marked donors with CMV infection and the matching HLA. General study results and limits: Carriage of CMV together with the relevant HLA was identifiable through cumulative public TCR beta family frequency. Within the response measured ex vivo, HLA-C-restricted CMV-specific TCR beta clonotypes were dominant.

Germline CDR1 SGHTA, CDR2 FQGTGA. The CDR3 extends over 17 amino acids. The V and J ends lost 11 bases and 1 base, in that order; junction bases with no gene match: 16. One entry per CDR3 protein, called by TCRdb with MiXCR from the reads. The sample holds roughly 990,000 distinct CDR3 sequences; roughly 30% are singletons and the top ten take more than 13%. About this clonotype: What it binds is not known.

Sequenced material: cultured CD8+ T cells from PBMCs, taken from culture after CMV antigen stimulation. The chain combines TRBV7-3 with TRBJ1-2, with 10 bases aligning to TRBD1. The origin of this receptor is a human donor in good health (CMV status not recorded). Some clones in this sample may be carry-over from other donors' samples. The CDR3 spells CAVDPAGTGDHNYGYTF. The CDR3 DNA sequence: TGTGCCGTTGACCCTGCCGGGACAGGGGATCATAACTATGGCTACACCTTC.